Following are 30 T cell receptor beta chains from one sample sequenced in a study of radiotherapy plus CTLA-4 blockade in lung cancer. Libraries were prepared by immunoSEQ multiplex PCR; TCRdb keeps only in-frame clonotypes and omits some of them. Among 85,000 to 120,000 clones listed, roughly 84% were seen once. Sequencing used peripheral blood, obtained from a patient treated with radiotherapy plus ipilimumab. Source of these receptors: a human donor with non-small cell lung cancer that progressed on radiotherapy plus ipilimumab. Some clones in this sample may be carry-over from other donors' samples.

This sequence joins TRBV18 and TRBJ2-7, with 11 bases matching TRBD1. The CDR3 totals 14 residues. Germline CDR1 and CDR2: KGHSH and LQKENI. Trimming took 3 bases from V and 6 from J; bases not matched to a gene: 4. The CDR3 region has the DNA TGTGCCAGCTCACCGGGACAGGGGGACCGCGAGCAGTACTTC. Protein sequence: CASSPGQGDREQYF. The whole variable domain, filled in from reference TRBV18 and TRBJ2-7, reads NAGVMQNPRHLVRRRGQEARLRCSPMKGHSHVYWYRQLPEEGLKFMVYLQKENIIDESGMPKERFSAEFPKEGPSILRIQQVVRGDSAAYFCASSPGQGDREQYFGPGTRLTVT.

The chain joins TRBV7-2 to TRBJ2-7; D is undetermined. CDR1 and CDR2 (germline): SGHTA, FQGNSA. Trimming took 5 bases from V and 4 from J, leaving 9 bases between them. CDR3 length equals 12 residues. The CDR3 coding sequence is TGTGCCAGCAGCACCCTAAGGTACGAGCAGTACTTC. Its translation: CASSTLRYEQYF.

This clone was recorded only once. CDR3 DNA sequence: TGCGCCAGCAGCTTGGGGACAGGGATCTCCTACGAGCAGTACTTC. Encoded protein: CASSLGTGISYEQYF. The chain uses TRBV5-1 and TRBJ2-5, with 8 bases identical to TRBD1. Near its end, the DNA agrees better with TRBJ2-7, so the J call may be wrong. The CDR3 runs 15 residues. From germline, CDR1 is SGHRS and CDR2 YFSETQ.

A single count supports this clone. The chain employs TRBV9 and TRBJ2-4; D is unclear. The CDR3 length is 16 residues. The germline CDR1 and CDR2 sequences are SGDLS and YYNGEE. Deletions cut 4 bases from V and 1 base from J, with 15 bases between. The CDR3 loop is CASSPGLTGAKNIQYF. For the CDR3, the DNA is TGTGCCAGCAGCCCGGGCCTAACTGGGGCCAAAAACATTCAGTACTTC.

This clone was seen more than once but under ten times. The chain recombines TRBV28 with TRBJ1-6, with 8 bases identical to TRBD1. The CDR3 is 14 residues long. CDR1 is MDHEN, CDR2 SYDVKM, per germline. With V trimmed by 2 bases and J by 8 bases, 2 bases remained unmatched. The CDR3 is CASSLQDRDSPLHF. The CDR3 region has the DNA TGTGCCAGCAGTTTACAGGACAGGGATTCACCCCTCCACTTT.

The chain has TRBV4-3 and TRBJ1-5, with a weak D call TRBD1 (5 bases). V dropped 0 bases and J dropped 5 bases, with 11 bases sitting between them. CDR3 size: 15 residues. Per germline, CDR1 LGHNA and CDR2 YSLEER. The CDR3 loop reads CASSQDYKGHQPQHF. CDR3 bases: TGCGCCAGCAGCCAAGATTATAAGGGGCATCAGCCCCAGCATTTT.

This clone was seen a single time. The chain employs TRBV2 and TRBJ1-1; TRBD1 might be the D (6 bases). V gave up 7 bases and J gave up 0 bases, with 12 bases separating them. The CDR3 runs 14 residues. Germline values: CDR1 SNHLY, CDR2 FYNNEI. The CDR3 loop is CASNDRYVNTEAFF. The CDR3 DNA follows: TGTGCCAGCAACGACAGGTACGTGAACACTGAAGCTTTCTTT.

The V gene is TRBV2, the J gene TRBJ1-5; perhaps TRBD1 as D (5 bases). V lost 0 bases to trimming and J lost 7 bases, with 16 bases between them. Germline CDR1 reads SNHLY; CDR2 reads FYNNEI. The CDR3 is 16 amino acids. The CDR3 DNA is TGTGCCAGCAGTGAAGCGCTCTCGGGGGGTTTACAGCCCCAGCATTTT. As protein: CASSEALSGGLQPQHF.

This clone was detected once. V usage is TRBV27 and J usage is TRBJ1-1; 8 nucleotides agree with TRBD1. The V gene's germline CDR1 is MNHEY and CDR2 SMNVEV (reference sequence). After removal of 4 bases from V and 6 bases from J, the junction contained 10 bases not matched to a gene. This CDR3 is built from 15 residues. The CDR3 region has the DNA TGTGCCAGCAGTTGGGGGACAGGAGTGGGGTCTGAAGCTTTCTTT. This gives the protein CASSWGTGVGSEAFF.

The chain combines TRBV7-9 with TRBJ1-1; D not resolved. The CDR3 is made up of 13 amino acids. Germline loops: CDR1 SEHNR, CDR2 FQNEAQ (reference sequence). V dropped 5 bases and J dropped 5 bases, with 12 bases sitting between them. The DNA for the CDR3 is TGTGCCAGCAGCCCGGGAACACAGACTGAAGCTTTCTTT. Amino acids: CASSPGTQTEAFF.

The chain uses TRBV19 and TRBJ2-7, with D possibly being TRBD1 (5 bases). This CDR3 has 17 residues. V lost 4 bases to trimming and J lost 2 bases, with 21 bases between them. Germline lookup yields CDR1 LNHDA and CDR2 SQIVND (reference sequence). The DNA of the CDR3 is TGTGCCAGTAGTACAGGACAAGGCTACTCTAGTGCCTACGAGCAGTACTTC. It specifies CASSTGQGYSSAYEQYF.

The rearrangement joins TRBV5-1 to TRBJ2-7; D uncertain. Germline lookup yields CDR1 SGHRS and CDR2 YFSETQ. This CDR3 spans 15 amino acids. V was shortened by 1 base and J by 1 base, with 12 bases between the two germline ends. In DNA, the CDR3 is TGCGCCAGCAGCTTGTACCCGGGTTTATCCTACGAGCAGTACTTC. Protein sequence: CASSLYPGLSYEQYF.

V gene TRBV5-5 combines with J gene TRBJ2-1; D is uncertain. The CDR3 spans 15 residues. Germline-derived CDR1 and CDR2 are SGHKS and YYEKEE (reference sequence). Trimming removed 1 base at V and 2 bases at J, with 10 bases between. CDR3 amino acids: CASSLRADAYNEQFF. Written as DNA, the CDR3 is TGTGCCAGCAGCTTGAGGGCTGATGCCTACAATGAGCAGTTCTTC.

The rearrangement uses TRBV9 and TRBJ2-7; 9 bases line up with TRBD1. With V trimmed by 2 bases and J by 4 bases, 4 bases remained unmatched. The CDR3 spans 14 residues. Germline V gives CDR1 SGDLS, CDR2 YYNGEE. The DNA of the CDR3 is TGTGCCAGCAGCGTGGGACAGGGAGTATACGAGCAGTACTTC. Protein sequence: CASSVGQGVYEQYF.

The chain recombines TRBV6-6 with TRBJ1-1; 8 bases line up with TRBD1. Germline V lookup: CDR1 MNHNY, CDR2 SVGAGI (reference sequence). This CDR3 contains 13 residues. Germline trimming cut 11 bases from V and 7 bases from J; bases unmatched to any gene: 12. As DNA, the CDR3 is TGTGCCTCGGAACAGGGGGTTCGAGGTGAAGCTTTCTTT. This translates into CASEQGVRGEAFF.

The chain has TRBV5-1 and TRBJ1-1, with D possibly matching TRBD1 (5 bases). Germline CDR1 SGHRS, CDR2 YFSETQ. The germline V and J ends were trimmed by 2 bases and 0 bases, with 11 bases remaining between them. This CDR3 has 15 residues. The CDR3 sequence: CASSFGTVVNTEAFF. The CDR3, as DNA: TGCGCCAGCAGCTTCGGGACGGTGGTGAACACTGAAGCTTTCTTT. Complete variable domain (other parts from reference TRBV5-1 and TRBJ1-1): KAGVTQTPRYLIKTRGQQVTLSCSPISGHRSVSWYQQTPGQGLQFLFEYFSETQRNKGNFPGRFSGRQFSNSRSEMNVSTLELGDSALYLCASSFGTVVNTEAFFGQGTRLTVV.

J is TRBJ2-2 and V is TRBV5-1; 13 bases align to TRBD2. CDR3 length equals 16 residues. Germline assignment: CDR1 SGHRS and CDR2 YFSETQ. Unmatched junction bases numbered 5, after V lost 7 bases and J lost 2 bases. As DNA, the CDR3 is TGCGCCAGCTCGACTAGCGGGGGGCTAAACACCGGGGAGCTGTTTTTT. This encodes CASSTSGGLNTGELFF.

The genes are TRBV4-3 and TRBJ2-7, with 9 bases fitting TRBD1. Trimming took 4 bases from V and 6 from J; bases not matched to a gene: 4. The CDR3 consists of 13 residues. Germline V gene data show CDR1 as LGHNA and CDR2 as YSLEER. The CDR3 spells CASSPGTGFEQYF. CDR3 DNA: TGCGCCAGCAGCCCAGGGACAGGGTTCGAGCAGTACTTC.

The chain links TRBV7-2 to TRBJ2-7; the match to TRBD2 covers 10 bases. The V segment lost 1 base and the J segment 0 bases; nucleotides outside the gene matches: 6. This CDR3 has 17 amino acids. Germline V lookup: CDR1 SGHTA, CDR2 FQGNSA. CDR3 DNA sequence: TGTGCCAGCAGCTTAGGGGGACTAGCGATAAACTCCTACGAGCAGTACTTC. Translating gives CASSLGGLAINSYEQYF.

The chain combines TRBV9 with TRBJ1-3, with no clear D. Germline-derived CDR1 and CDR2 are SGDLS and YYNGEE. The ends were cut back, 4 bases at V and 0 bases at J, with 8 bases in the middle. The CDR3 has 14 amino acids. The CDR3, as DNA: TGTGCCAGCAGCCCGAGGTACTCTGGAAACACCATATATTTT. Translated: CASSPRYSGNTIYF.

The rearrangement joins TRBV6-1 to TRBJ1-5; 10 bases match TRBD1. V dropped 8 bases and J dropped 5; count of bases not matched to a gene: 9. This CDR3 is 15 amino acids long. CDR1 and CDR2 (germline): MNHNS, SASEGT. The CDR3 DNA is TGTGCCAGCCGTTGGACAGGGGGGGAAGATCAGCCCCAGCATTTT. This sequence encodes CASRWTGGEDQPQHF.

This chain links TRBV5-1 with TRBJ1-1, with TRBD1 matching over 9 bases. Germline V gene sequence: CDR1 SGHRS, CDR2 YFSETQ. This CDR3 spans 16 amino acids. The V segment lost 0 bases and the J segment 0 bases; nucleotides outside the gene matches: 3. Here the CDR3 reads CASSLVTGGMNTEAFF. CDR3 nucleotide sequence: TGCGCCAGCAGCTTGGTGACAGGGGGTATGAACACTGAAGCTTTCTTT.

The chain is built from TRBV7-9 and TRBJ1-1; 9 bases agree with TRBD1. From germline, CDR1 is SEHNR and CDR2 FQNEAQ (reference sequence). V shed 5 bases, J shed 13 bases, and the junction held 11 bases outside the gene matches. This CDR3 has 13 residues. Here the CDR3 DNA reads TGTGCCAGCAGCCCAATTCGTGGGACAGGGTTTTTCTTT. Translation: CASSPIRGTGFFF.

V gene TRBV7-8 combines with J gene TRBJ1-4, with TRBD1 matching over 9 bases. Germline V CDR1 and CDR2: SGHVS, FQNEAQ. The junction had 4 bases not matched to a gene; V was cut back by 5 bases and J by 6 bases. The CDR3 is 14 residues long. CDR3 sequence: CASSTGGSYEKLFF. CDR3 sequence (DNA): TGTGCCAGCAGCACAGGGGGCAGTTATGAAAAACTGTTTTTT.

Here the CDR3 reads CASKRMDRAEAFF. CDR3 nucleotide sequence: TGCGCCAGCAAGAGGATGGATCGGGCTGAAGCTTTCTTT. The rearrangement joins TRBV5-1 to TRBJ1-1; D not certain. With 6 bases removed from V and 6 bases from J, the gap between germline ends came to 15 bases. The CDR3 is made up of 13 amino acids. Germline-derived CDR1 and CDR2 are SGHRS and YFSETQ.

The chain uses TRBV30 and TRBJ2-5, with D perhaps matching TRBD2 (5 bases). V was trimmed by 5 bases and J by 2 bases, leaving 12 bases between them. The germline CDR1 and CDR2 sequences are GTSNPN and SVGIG (reference sequence). This CDR3 has 13 residues. Written as DNA, the CDR3 is TGTGCCTGGGGGCGAGGGTATCAAGAGACCCAGTACTTC. It codes for CAWGRGYQETQYF.

The CDR3 loop reads CASSLVDDSGELFF. The DNA for the CDR3 is TGTGCCAGCAGCTTAGTAGATGATTCCGGGGAGCTGTTTTTT. The chain uses TRBV7-2 and TRBJ2-2; D gene unclear. V was shortened by 1 base and J by 6 bases, with 9 bases between the two germline ends. There are 14 residues in the CDR3. The V gene's germline CDR1 is SGHTA and CDR2 FQGNSA.

V and J are TRBV6-5 and TRBJ1-4, with 9 bases fitting TRBD1. Germline values: CDR1 MNHEY, CDR2 SVGAGI. With V trimmed by 7 bases and J by 7 bases, 7 bases remained unmatched. The CDR3 runs to 14 residues. This chain's CDR3 is CASNPGTGREKLFF. Here the CDR3 DNA reads TGTGCCAGCAACCCCGGGACAGGGCGTGAAAAACTGTTTTTT.

The gene calls are TRBV4-3 and TRBJ1-4; TRBD1 matches at 7 bases. The CDR3 totals 15 residues. The V and J ends lost 1 base and 8 bases, in that order; junction bases with no gene match: 7. CDR1 is LGHNA, CDR2 YSLEER, per germline. CDR3 coding DNA: TGCGCCAGCAGCCAAGGACAGGGAGAGTGGGAAAAACTGTTTTTT. This sequence encodes CASSQGQGEWEKLFF.

The chain has TRBV5-1 and TRBJ2-7; 8 nucleotides agree with TRBD2. CDR1 SGHRS and CDR2 YFSETQ come from the germline V gene. The length of the CDR3 is 14 residues. The ends lost 2 bases at V and 3 bases at J; junction bases unmatched: 4. The CDR3 sequence is CASSFSGENYEQYF. The DNA for the CDR3 is TGCGCCAGCAGCTTTAGCGGGGAGAACTACGAGCAGTACTTC.